This record concerns one T cell receptor beta chain sequence. Its antigen is undetermined. The CDR3 length is 16 residues. CDR1 is MDHEN and CDR2 is SYDVKM in the germline V gene. Trimming pared 3 bases from V and 0 bases from J, leaving 12 bases between. Primers included in the PCR were 60 Vbeta and 13 Jbeta primers. Assay: immunoSEQ multiplex PCR; the TCRdb copy retains only in-frame clones and omits some. This table lists 65,000 to 95,000 clones. The data were obtained in a study of cytomegalovirus exposure and HLA in healthy donors. Notes on the study in general: Trimming of TCR beta V- and J-genes showed a link, identified in a later analysis, to a missense DCLRE1C variant. Among immune exposure information, only CMV serostatus was available. Associated with cytomegalovirus, according to the listing, were 150 to 200 TCR beta chains.

This chain uses TRBV28 with TRBJ1-5; unclear D gene. The receptor comes from a man younger than 40 in good health and CMV-seronegative. The sequenced sample consisted of PBMCs. CDR3 residues: CASSFPSYYSNQPQHF. CDR3 DNA: TGTGCCAGCAGTTTCCCCTCCTATTATAGCAATCAGCCCCAGCATTTT.